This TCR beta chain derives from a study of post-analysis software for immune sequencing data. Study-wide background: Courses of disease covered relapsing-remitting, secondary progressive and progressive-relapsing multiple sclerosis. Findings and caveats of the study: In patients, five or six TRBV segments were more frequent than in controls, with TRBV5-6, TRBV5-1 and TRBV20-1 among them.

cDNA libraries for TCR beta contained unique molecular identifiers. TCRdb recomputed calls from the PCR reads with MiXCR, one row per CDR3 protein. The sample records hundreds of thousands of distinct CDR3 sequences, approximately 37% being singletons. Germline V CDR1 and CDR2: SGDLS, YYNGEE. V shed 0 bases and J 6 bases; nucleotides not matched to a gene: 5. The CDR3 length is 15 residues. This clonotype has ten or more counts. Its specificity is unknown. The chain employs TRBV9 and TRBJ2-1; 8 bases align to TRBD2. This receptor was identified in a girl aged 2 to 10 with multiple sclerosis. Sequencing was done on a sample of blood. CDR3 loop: CASSVVGLVGNEQFF. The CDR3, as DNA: TGTGCCAGCAGCGTAGTGGGACTAGTGGGCAATGAGCAGTTCTTC.